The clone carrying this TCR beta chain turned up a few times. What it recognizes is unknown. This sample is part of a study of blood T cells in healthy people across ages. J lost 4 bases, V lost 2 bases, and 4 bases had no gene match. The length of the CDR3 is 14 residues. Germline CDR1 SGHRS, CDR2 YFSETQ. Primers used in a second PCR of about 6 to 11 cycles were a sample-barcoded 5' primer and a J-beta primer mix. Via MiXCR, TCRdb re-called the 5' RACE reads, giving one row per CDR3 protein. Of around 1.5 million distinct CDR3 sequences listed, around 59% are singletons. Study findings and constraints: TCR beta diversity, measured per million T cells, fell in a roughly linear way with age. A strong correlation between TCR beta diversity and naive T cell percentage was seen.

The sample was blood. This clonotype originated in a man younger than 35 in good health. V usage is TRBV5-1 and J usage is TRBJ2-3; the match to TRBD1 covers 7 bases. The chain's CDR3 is CASSLGGAPDTQYF. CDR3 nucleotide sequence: TGCGCCAGCAGCTTAGGGGGCGCCCCAGATACGCAGTATTTT.